These T cell receptor beta chains were read from a single sample in a study of shared clonotypes between healthy human individuals. The table came from immunoSEQ multiplex PCR; TCRdb's copy has only in-frame clones and leaves some out. The sample holds 2 million to 3 million clones; around nine tenths are singletons and the top ten take 0.13% to 0.15%. Sequenced material: naive CD4+ T cells sorted from blood. The receptors shown here come from a man between 18 and 29 years old in good health. Both conserved end residues are part of each CDR3. D genes are given only for firm matches. The size entry is marked missing in some rows and otherwise reads once, few, many or a size class.

DNA: TGTGCCAGTAGTCCCCGGGACTTCGGGGGAGCCGAGCAGTACTTC
CDR3: CASSPRDFGGAEQYF
V: TRBV19
J: TRBJ2-7
size: NA
D: NA

DNA: TGTGCCAGCAGTTATGGGCTTTCGGGTGGGAGTGAAGCTTTCTTT
CDR3: CASSYGLSGGSEAFF
V: TRBV6-5
J: TRBJ1-1
size: NA
D: NA

DNA: TGCGCCAGCAGCTTGGGACTAGCAGGAGACGAGCAGTACTTC
CDR3: CASSLGLAGDEQYF
V: TRBV5-1
J: TRBJ2-7
size: NA
D: TRBD2

DNA: TGTGCCAGCAGTCAAGACAGGGCGGCTAATGAAAAACTGTTTTTT
CDR3: CASSQDRAANEKLFF
V: TRBV6-1
J: TRBJ1-4
size: once
D: TRBD1

DNA: TGTGCCAGCAGCTGGACAGGGTATAGGTCCTACGAGCAGTACTTC
CDR3: CASSWTGYRSYEQYF
V: TRBV7-9
J: TRBJ2-7
size: NA
D: TRBD1

DNA: TGTGCCAGCGGGCAGACGAGGGGTTCACCCCTCCACTTT
CDR3: CASGQTRGSPLHF
V: TRBV6-5
J: TRBJ1-6
size: NA
D: NA

DNA: TGTGCCAGCAGCTTGGCTGCGGGGGCTAGCACAGATACGCAGTATTTT
CDR3: CASSLAAGASTDTQYF
V: TRBV5-4
J: TRBJ2-3
size: NA
D: NA

DNA: TGTGCCAGCAGAACTTTTTTCACAGATACGCAGTATTTT
CDR3: CASRTFFTDTQYF
V: TRBV6-5
J: TRBJ2-3
size: NA
D: NA

DNA: TGTGCCAGCAGCCCCAAGGGGGGGAATTCCTACGAGCAGTACTTC
CDR3: CASSPKGGNSYEQYF
V: TRBV5-4
J: TRBJ2-7
size: NA
D: NA

DNA: TGCGCCAGCAGTCAAGGGGGTGGCAGGGTTGTCTACGAGCAGTACTTC
CDR3: CASSQGGGRVVYEQYF
V: TRBV23-1
J: TRBJ2-7
size: NA
D: NA

DNA: TGTGCCAGCAGCCTAGCGGGAGGAGAGACCCAGTACTTC
CDR3: CASSLAGGETQYF
V: TRBV7-8
J: TRBJ2-5
size: once
D: TRBD2

DNA: TGCGCCAGCAGCTTGGCGCCCAGTGAAAAACTGTTTTTT
CDR3: CASSLAPSEKLFF
V: TRBV5-1
J: TRBJ1-4
size: NA
D: NA

DNA: TGTGCCAGTAGGGGGACCGGGACTAGCTACGAGCAGTACTTC
CDR3: CASRGTGTSYEQYF
V: TRBV19
J: TRBJ2-7
size: NA
D: TRBD2

DNA: TGTGCCAGCAGACTAGCGGGGGGGCAAGATACGCAGTATTTT
CDR3: CASRLAGGQDTQYF
V: TRBV2
J: TRBJ2-3
size: NA
D: TRBD2

DNA: TGTGCCAGCAGCACGCGACAGGGGCACACTGAAGCTTTCTTT
CDR3: CASSTRQGHTEAFF
V: TRBV14
J: TRBJ1-1
size: NA
D: TRBD1

DNA: TGTGCCAGCTCACCTGCGGGACAGCAAACAGATACGCAGTATTTT
CDR3: CASSPAGQQTDTQYF
V: TRBV18
J: TRBJ2-3
size: NA
D: NA

DNA: TGCGCCAGCAGTCAAGCTGGACTAGCGGGCACAGATACGCAGTATTTT
CDR3: CASSQAGLAGTDTQYF
V: TRBV23-1
J: TRBJ2-3
size: NA
D: TRBD2

DNA: TGCGCCAGCAGCTCATCTAGCACAGATACGCAGTATTTT
CDR3: CASSSSSTDTQYF
V: TRBV5-1
J: TRBJ2-3
size: NA
D: NA

DNA: TGTGCCAGCTCCCTGGCGGGGTACAATGAGCAGTTCTTC
CDR3: CASSLAGYNEQFF
V: TRBV11-2
J: TRBJ2-1
size: NA
D: NA

DNA: TGTGCCAGCAGCCCTGAAAGCCTAATCAGCGGGGGGGCCCGGGAGACCCAGTACTTC
CDR3: CASSPESLISGGARETQYF
V: TRBV4-2
J: TRBJ2-5
size: NA
D: TRBD2

DNA: TGTGCCGCTGCGGGACTAGCGACTTACACCGGGGAGCTGTTTTTT
CDR3: CAAAGLATYTGELFF
V: TRBV28
J: TRBJ2-2
size: NA
D: TRBD2

DNA: TGTGCCAGCAGCTTGCAGGGGGATAATCAGCCCCAGCATTTT
CDR3: CASSLQGDNQPQHF
V: TRBV5-4
J: TRBJ1-5
size: NA
D: TRBD1

DNA: TGTGCCAGCAGTCAGGACACTTGGGGGGAGACCCAGTACTTC
CDR3: CASSQDTWGETQYF
V: TRBV6-5
J: TRBJ2-5
size: NA
D: NA

DNA: TGTGCCAGCTCACCAGGGAATGGCAATGAGCAGTTCTTC
CDR3: CASSPGNGNEQFF
V: TRBV18
J: TRBJ2-1
size: NA
D: NA

DNA: TGTGCCAGCAGCTCGGGACTCCGAAGCTCTGGGGCCAACGTCCTGACTTTC
CDR3: CASSSGLRSSGANVLTF
V: TRBV5-4
J: TRBJ2-6
size: NA
D: NA

DNA: TGCAGCGGTGATACAGGGGGCGGCGAGCAGTACTTC
CDR3: CSGDTGGGEQYF
V: TRBV29-1
J: TRBJ2-7
size: NA
D: TRBD1

DNA: TGCGCCAGCAGCTTGACGGCACAGGGCAACACTGAAGCTTTCTTT
CDR3: CASSLTAQGNTEAFF
V: TRBV5-1
J: TRBJ1-1
size: NA
D: NA

DNA: TGTGCCAGCAGCCAAGAAATTGGGGGGGCTAGCGGGATTTACGAGCAGTACTTC
CDR3: CASSQEIGGASGIYEQYF
V: TRBV4-2
J: TRBJ2-7
size: NA
D: TRBD2

DNA: TGCGCCAGCAGCTTGGGGTCAGGGGAGAGCTACAATGAGCAGTTCTTC
CDR3: CASSLGSGESYNEQFF
V: TRBV5-1
J: TRBJ2-1
size: NA
D: NA

DNA: TGTGCCAGCAGCCTGGGGACAGGAAACCAAGAGACCCAGTACTTC
CDR3: CASSLGTGNQETQYF
V: TRBV7-3
J: TRBJ2-5
size: NA
D: TRBD1

DNA: TGTGCCAGCAGCGTAGGAGGGTCTGGGGAGACCCAGTACTTC
CDR3: CASSVGGSGETQYF
V: TRBV9
J: TRBJ2-5
size: NA
D: NA

DNA: TGCGCCAGCAGCCAAATCGGGGAGCTGTTTTTT
CDR3: CASSQIGELFF
V: TRBV4-1
J: TRBJ2-2
size: NA
D: NA

DNA: TGTGCCAGCAGCGGGGACGGGTACTATGGCTACACCTTC
CDR3: CASSGDGYYGYTF
V: TRBV5-4
J: TRBJ1-2
size: once
D: NA

DNA: TGTGCCAGCAGTTACGGCAGGGCCAGCAATCAGCCCCAGCATTTT
CDR3: CASSYGRASNQPQHF
V: TRBV6-6
J: TRBJ1-5
size: NA
D: NA

DNA: TGTGCCAGCAGTTTATCTAGCGGGGGCGTTAATTCCTACGAGCAGTACTTC
CDR3: CASSLSSGGVNSYEQYF
V: TRBV27
J: TRBJ2-7
size: NA
D: TRBD2

DNA: TGTGCCAGCAGTCAATCCGCGTTGGACACTGAAGCTTTCTTT
CDR3: CASSQSALDTEAFF
V: TRBV7-9
J: TRBJ1-1
size: NA
D: NA

DNA: TGTGCCAGCAGCCACAGAAGGGACAGAGACGAAAAACTGTTTTTT
CDR3: CASSHRRDRDEKLFF
V: TRBV14
J: TRBJ1-4
size: few
D: TRBD1

DNA: TGTGCCAGCAGGGGAAATACAGGTAGGGATCAGCCCCAGCATTTT
CDR3: CASRGNTGRDQPQHF
V: TRBV6-1
J: TRBJ1-5
size: NA
D: NA

DNA: TGTGCCAGTAGTATTCGACTCCCCTACGGCACCGGGGAGCTGTTTTTT
CDR3: CASSIRLPYGTGELFF
V: TRBV19
J: TRBJ2-2
size: NA
D: NA

DNA: TGTGCCAGCAGCTTGAGGGACTTGGGAACCTACGAGCAGTACTTC
CDR3: CASSLRDLGTYEQYF
V: TRBV7-8
J: TRBJ2-7
size: NA
D: NA

DNA: TGCGCCAGCAGCCCCCGGGGACTGGACGTAAATGAGCAGTTCTTC
CDR3: CASSPRGLDVNEQFF
V: TRBV5-1
J: TRBJ2-1
size: NA
D: NA

DNA: TGTGCCAGCAGCAAACGACTAGGGGATTCCTACAATGAGCAGTTCTTC
CDR3: CASSKRLGDSYNEQFF
V: TRBV5-4
J: TRBJ2-1
size: NA
D: NA

DNA: TGTGCCAGCAGCCCTGGTGGGGGCAGAGAAAAACTGTTTTTT
CDR3: CASSPGGGREKLFF
V: TRBV5-4
J: TRBJ1-4
size: NA
D: NA

DNA: TGTGCCAGCAGCTCTCGACTGGGGGCGAACACCGGGGAGCTGTTTTTT
CDR3: CASSSRLGANTGELFF
V: TRBV7-9
J: TRBJ2-2
size: NA
D: NA

DNA: TGCGCCAGCGGCAAAGACCCCAGGGGGATGAACACTGAAGCTTTCTTT
CDR3: CASGKDPRGMNTEAFF
V: TRBV5-1
J: TRBJ1-1
size: NA
D: TRBD1

DNA: TGTGCCAGCAGTTTATCGGGTACTAGGGATCAGCCCCAGCATTTT
CDR3: CASSLSGTRDQPQHF
V: TRBV28
J: TRBJ1-5
size: NA
D: NA

DNA: TGTGCCAGCAGTTACTCCTATGGGGAATGGGACACTGAAGCTTTCTTT
CDR3: CASSYSYGEWDTEAFF
V: TRBV6-5
J: TRBJ1-1
size: once
D: NA

DNA: TGCGCCAGCAGCTTGACAGCGGGAGCAACTAGAACCTACAATGAGCAGTTCTTC
CDR3: CASSLTAGATRTYNEQFF
V: TRBV5-1
J: TRBJ2-1
size: NA
D: TRBD2

DNA: TGTGCCAGCTCCACCGTCCAGGACAGGGGTGGGGAGACCCAGTACTTC
CDR3: CASSTVQDRGGETQYF
V: TRBV18
J: TRBJ2-5
size: NA
D: TRBD1

DNA: TGTGCCTGGAGTCGGGACTCCCTTCTATACGAGCAGTACTTC
CDR3: CAWSRDSLLYEQYF
V: TRBV30
J: TRBJ2-7
size: NA
D: NA

DNA: TGTGCCATCAAGGGAGAGGTCAATTCACCCCTCCACTTT
CDR3: CAIKGEVNSPLHF
V: TRBV10-3
J: TRBJ1-6
size: few
D: NA

DNA: TGTGCTAGCAGCCGAGGATGGACAGATACGCAGTATTTT
CDR3: CASSRGWTDTQYF
V: TRBV7-7
J: TRBJ2-3
size: NA
D: NA

DNA: TGCGCCAGCAGCTTGGAGCGGGGGAGCTCCTACAATGAGCAGTTCTTC
CDR3: CASSLERGSSYNEQFF
V: TRBV5-1
J: TRBJ2-1
size: NA
D: TRBD2

DNA: TGTGCCAGCAGCACGGGAGGGAGAGAAGCTTTCTTT
CDR3: CASSTGGREAFF
V: TRBV5-6
J: TRBJ1-1
size: NA
D: NA

DNA: TGTGCCAGCAGCATGGGACCCTCAGATACGCAGTATTTT
CDR3: CASSMGPSDTQYF
V: TRBV5-6
J: TRBJ2-3
size: once
D: NA